This entry features one T cell receptor beta chain sequence. This entry comes from a study of T-cell memory formation after mild COVID-19. TCRdb re-called the 5' RACE reads through MiXCR, storing one row per CDR3 protein. The table shows roughly 480,000 distinct CDR3 sequences, with around a quarter occurring only once. From germline, CDR1 is LGHNA and CDR2 YSLEER. This CDR3 is 18 amino acids long. Trimming shortened V by 0 bases and J by 2 bases, and 17 bases separated the two germline ends. The chain joins TRBV4-3 to TRBJ2-1; D is undetermined. The sequence came from an adult woman who had mild COVID-19 (a few samples of this study predate the infection). Cell type and time point are not known. The sequenced sample was PBMCs or a T cell subset sorted from them (not recorded which). This chain's CDR3 is CASSQEGVATSPYNEQFF. The CDR3 nucleotides are TGCGCCAGCAGCCAAGAAGGAGTGGCGACCAGTCCCTACAATGAGCAGTTCTTC.